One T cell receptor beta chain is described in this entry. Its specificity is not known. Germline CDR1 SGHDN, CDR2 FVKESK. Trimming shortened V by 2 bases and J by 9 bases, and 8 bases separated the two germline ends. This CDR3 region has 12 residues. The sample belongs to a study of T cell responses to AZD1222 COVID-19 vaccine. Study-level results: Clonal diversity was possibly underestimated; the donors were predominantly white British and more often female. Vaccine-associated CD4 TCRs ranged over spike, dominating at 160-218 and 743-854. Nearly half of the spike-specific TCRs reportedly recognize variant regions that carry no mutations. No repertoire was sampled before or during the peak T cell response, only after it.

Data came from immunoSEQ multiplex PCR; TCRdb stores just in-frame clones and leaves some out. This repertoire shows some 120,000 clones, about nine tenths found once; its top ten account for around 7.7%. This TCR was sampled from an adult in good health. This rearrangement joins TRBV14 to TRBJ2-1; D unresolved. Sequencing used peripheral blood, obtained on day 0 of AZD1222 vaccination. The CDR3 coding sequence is TGTGCCAGCAGCCAAAACGTGGGTGAGCAGTTCTTC. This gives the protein CASSQNVGEQFF.